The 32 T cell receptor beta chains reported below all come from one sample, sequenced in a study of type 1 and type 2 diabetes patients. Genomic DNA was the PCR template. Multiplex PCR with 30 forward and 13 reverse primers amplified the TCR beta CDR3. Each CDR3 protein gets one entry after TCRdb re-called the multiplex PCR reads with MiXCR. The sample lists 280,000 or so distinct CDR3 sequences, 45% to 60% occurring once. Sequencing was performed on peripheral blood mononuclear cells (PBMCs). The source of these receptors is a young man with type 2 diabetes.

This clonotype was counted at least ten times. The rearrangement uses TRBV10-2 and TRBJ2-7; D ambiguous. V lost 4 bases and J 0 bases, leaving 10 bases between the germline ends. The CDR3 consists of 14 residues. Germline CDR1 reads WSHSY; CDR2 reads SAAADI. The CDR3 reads CASSVGRSSYEQYF. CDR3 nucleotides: TGCGCCAGCAGTGTAGGCAGGTCCTCCTACGAGCAGTACTTC.

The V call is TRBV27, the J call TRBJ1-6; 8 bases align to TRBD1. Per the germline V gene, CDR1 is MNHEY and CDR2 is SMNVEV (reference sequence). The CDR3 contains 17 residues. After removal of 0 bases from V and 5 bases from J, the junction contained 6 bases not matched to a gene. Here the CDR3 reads CASSLSPDRANNSPLHF. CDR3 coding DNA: TGTGCCAGCAGTTTATCCCCGGACAGGGCCAATAATTCACCCCTCCACTTT.

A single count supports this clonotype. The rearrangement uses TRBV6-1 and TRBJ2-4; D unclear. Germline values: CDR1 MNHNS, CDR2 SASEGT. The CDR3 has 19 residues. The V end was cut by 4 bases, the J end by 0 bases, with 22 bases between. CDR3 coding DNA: TGTGCCAGCAGTGCTTATGCGGTGGCAGCCACGACAGCCAAAAACATTCAGTACTTC. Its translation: CASSAYAVAATTAKNIQYF.

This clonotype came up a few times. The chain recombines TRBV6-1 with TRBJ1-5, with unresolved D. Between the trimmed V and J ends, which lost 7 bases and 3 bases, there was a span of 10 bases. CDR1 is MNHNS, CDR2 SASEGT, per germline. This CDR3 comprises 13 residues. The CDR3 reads CASNFDNNQPQHF. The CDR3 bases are TGTGCCAGCAATTTTGACAACAATCAGCCCCAGCATTTT.

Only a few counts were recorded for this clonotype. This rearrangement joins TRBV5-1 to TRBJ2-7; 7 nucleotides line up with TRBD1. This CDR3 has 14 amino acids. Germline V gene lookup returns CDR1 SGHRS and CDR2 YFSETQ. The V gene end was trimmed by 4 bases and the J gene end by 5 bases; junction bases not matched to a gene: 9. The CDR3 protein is CASSLRQGWDEQYF. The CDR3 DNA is TGCGCCAGCAGCCTAAGACAGGGTTGGGACGAGCAGTACTTC. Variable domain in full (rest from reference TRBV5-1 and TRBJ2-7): KAGVTQTPRYLIKTRGQQVTLSCSPISGHRSVSWYQQTPGQGLQFLFEYFSETQRNKGNFPGRFSGRQFSNSRSEMNVSTLELGDSALYLCASSLRQGWDEQYFGPGTRLTVT.

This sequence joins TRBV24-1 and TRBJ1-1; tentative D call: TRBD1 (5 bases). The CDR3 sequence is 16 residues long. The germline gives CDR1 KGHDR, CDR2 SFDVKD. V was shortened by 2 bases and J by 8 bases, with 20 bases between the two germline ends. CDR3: CATSDSSGPRTREAFF. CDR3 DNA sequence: TGTGCCACCAGTGATTCCTCGGGACCACGGACGAGGGAAGCTTTCTTT.

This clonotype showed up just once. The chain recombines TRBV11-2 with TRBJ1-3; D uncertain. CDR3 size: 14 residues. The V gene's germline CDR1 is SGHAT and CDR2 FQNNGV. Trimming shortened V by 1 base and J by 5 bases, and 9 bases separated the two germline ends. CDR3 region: CASSLGGYRNTIYF. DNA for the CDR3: TGTGCCAGCAGCTTAGGCGGATACCGAAACACCATATATTTT.

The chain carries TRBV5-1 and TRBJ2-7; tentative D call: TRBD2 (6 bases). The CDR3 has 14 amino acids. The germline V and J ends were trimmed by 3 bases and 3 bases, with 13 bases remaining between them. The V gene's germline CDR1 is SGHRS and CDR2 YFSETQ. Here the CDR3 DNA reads TGCGCCAGCAGCTGGGGAGGAGCGGTCTACGAGCAGTACTTC. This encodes CASSWGGAVYEQYF.

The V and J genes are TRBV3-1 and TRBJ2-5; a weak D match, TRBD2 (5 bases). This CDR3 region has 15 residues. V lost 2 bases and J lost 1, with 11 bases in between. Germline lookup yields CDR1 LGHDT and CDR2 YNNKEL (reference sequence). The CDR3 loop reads CASSQMQRIQETQYF. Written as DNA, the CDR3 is TGTGCCAGCAGCCAAATGCAGCGGATCCAAGAGACCCAGTACTTC.

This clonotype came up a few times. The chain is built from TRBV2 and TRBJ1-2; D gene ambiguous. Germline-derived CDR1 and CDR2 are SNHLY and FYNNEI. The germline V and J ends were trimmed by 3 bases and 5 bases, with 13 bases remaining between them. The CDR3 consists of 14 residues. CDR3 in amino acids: CASSDRPPSYGYTF. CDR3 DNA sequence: TGTGCCAGCAGTGACAGGCCCCCTTCATATGGCTACACCTTC.

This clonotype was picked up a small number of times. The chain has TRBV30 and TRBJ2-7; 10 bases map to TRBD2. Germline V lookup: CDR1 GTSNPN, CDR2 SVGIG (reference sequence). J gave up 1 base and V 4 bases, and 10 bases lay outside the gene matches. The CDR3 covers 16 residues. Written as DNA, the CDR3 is TGTGCCTGGACTCCGGGACTAGCGAAAACTTCCTACGAGCAGTACTTC. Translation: CAWTPGLAKTSYEQYF.

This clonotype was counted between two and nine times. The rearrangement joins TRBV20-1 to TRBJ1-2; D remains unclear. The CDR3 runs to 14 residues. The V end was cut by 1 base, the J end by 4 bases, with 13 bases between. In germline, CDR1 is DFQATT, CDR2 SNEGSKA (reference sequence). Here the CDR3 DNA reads TGCAGTGCTAGAGGGGCGGGAGGGCTCTATGGCTACACCTTC. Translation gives CSARGAGGLYGYTF.

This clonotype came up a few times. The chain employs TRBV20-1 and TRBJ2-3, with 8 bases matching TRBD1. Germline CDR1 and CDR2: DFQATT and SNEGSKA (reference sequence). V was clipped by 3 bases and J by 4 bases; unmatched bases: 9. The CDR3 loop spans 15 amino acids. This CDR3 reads CSASYVAGGADTQYF. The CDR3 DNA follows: TGCAGTGCTAGTTACGTGGCAGGGGGCGCAGATACGCAGTATTTT.

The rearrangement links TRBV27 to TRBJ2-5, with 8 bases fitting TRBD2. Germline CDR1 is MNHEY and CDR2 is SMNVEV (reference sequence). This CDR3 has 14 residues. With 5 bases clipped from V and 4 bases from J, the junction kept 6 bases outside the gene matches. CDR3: CASSLQAGVETQYF. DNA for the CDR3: TGTGCCAGCAGTCTACAAGCGGGAGTAGAGACCCAGTACTTC.

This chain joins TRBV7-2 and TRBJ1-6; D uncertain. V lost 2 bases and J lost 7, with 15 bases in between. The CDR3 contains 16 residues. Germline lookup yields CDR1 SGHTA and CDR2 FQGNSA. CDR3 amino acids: CASSLYERGMNSPLHF. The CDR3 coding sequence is TGTGCCAGCAGCTTATATGAACGGGGTATGAATTCACCCCTCCACTTT.

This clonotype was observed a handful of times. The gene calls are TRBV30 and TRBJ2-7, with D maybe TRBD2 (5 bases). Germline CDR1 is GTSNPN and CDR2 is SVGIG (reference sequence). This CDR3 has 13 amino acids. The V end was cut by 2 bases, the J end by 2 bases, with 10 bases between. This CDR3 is CAWSLTGTYEQYF. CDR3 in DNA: TGTGCCTGGAGTTTAACGGGAACCTACGAGCAGTACTTC.

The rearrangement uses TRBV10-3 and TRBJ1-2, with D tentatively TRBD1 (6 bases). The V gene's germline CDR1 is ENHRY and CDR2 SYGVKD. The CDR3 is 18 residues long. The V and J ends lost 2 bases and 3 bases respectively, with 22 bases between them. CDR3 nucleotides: TGTGCCATCAGTGAGGGTTTGACAGGACTAAAAAAGGACTATGGCTACACCTTC. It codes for CAISEGLTGLKKDYGYTF.

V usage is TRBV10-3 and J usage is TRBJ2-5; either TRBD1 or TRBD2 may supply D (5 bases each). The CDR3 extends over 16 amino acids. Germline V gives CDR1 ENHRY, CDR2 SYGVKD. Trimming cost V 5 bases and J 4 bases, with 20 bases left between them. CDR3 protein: CAISYSYGAGRETQYF. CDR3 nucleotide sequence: TGTGCCATCAGTTACTCATACGGGGCAGGACGAGAGACCCAGTACTTC.

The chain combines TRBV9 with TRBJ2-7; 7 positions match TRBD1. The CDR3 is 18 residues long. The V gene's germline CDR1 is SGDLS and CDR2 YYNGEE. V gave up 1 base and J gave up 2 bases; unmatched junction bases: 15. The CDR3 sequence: CASSVTPITGDPPYEQYF. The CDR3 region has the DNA TGTGCCAGCAGCGTAACCCCTATAACAGGGGATCCCCCCTACGAGCAGTACTTC.

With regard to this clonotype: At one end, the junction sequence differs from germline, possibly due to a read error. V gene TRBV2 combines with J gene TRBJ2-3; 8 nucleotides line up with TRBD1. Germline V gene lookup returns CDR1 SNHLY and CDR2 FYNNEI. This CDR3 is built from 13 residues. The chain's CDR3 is CAISEQGADTKYF. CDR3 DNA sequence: TGTGCCATCAGTGAGCAGGGGGCAGATACGAAGTATTTT.

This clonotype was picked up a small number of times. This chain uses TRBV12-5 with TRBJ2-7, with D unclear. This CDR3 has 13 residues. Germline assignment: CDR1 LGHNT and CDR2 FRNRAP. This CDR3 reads CASSHWGSYEQYF. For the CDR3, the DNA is TGTGCCAGCAGTCACTGGGGAAGCTACGAGCAGTACTTC. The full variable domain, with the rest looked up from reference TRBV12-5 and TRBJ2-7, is DARVTQTPRHKVTEMGQEVTMRCQPILGHNTVFWYRQTMMQGLELLAYFRNRAPLDDSGMPKDRFSAEMPDATLATLKIQPSEPRDSAVYFCASSHWGSYEQYFGPGTRLTVT.

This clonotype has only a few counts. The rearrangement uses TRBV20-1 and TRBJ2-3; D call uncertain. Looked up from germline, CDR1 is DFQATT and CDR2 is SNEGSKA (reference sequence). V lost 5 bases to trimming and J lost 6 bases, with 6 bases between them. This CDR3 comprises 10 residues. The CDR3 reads CSAELDTQYF. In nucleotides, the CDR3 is TGCAGTGCTGAATTGGATACGCAGTATTTT.

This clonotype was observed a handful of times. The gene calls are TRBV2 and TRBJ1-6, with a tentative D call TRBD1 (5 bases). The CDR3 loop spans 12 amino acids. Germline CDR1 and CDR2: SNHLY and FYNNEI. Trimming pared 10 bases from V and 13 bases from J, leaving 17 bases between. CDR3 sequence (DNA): TGTGCCATCCGGGACCCCCGCGGCCCCCTCCACTTT. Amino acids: CAIRDPRGPLHF.

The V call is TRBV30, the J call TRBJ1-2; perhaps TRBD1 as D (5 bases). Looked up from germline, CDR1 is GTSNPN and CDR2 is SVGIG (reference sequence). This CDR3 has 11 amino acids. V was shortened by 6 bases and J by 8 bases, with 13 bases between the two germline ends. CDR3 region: CACKRGSGYTF. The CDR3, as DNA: TGTGCCTGTAAACGGGGGAGCGGCTACACCTTC.

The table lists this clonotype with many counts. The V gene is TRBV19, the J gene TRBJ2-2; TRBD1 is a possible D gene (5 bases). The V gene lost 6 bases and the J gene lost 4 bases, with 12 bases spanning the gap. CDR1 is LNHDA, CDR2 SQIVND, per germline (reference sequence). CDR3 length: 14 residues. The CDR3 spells CASSIGRVTGELFF. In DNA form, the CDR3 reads TGTGCCAGTAGCATCGGCAGGGTCACCGGGGAGCTGTTTTTT.

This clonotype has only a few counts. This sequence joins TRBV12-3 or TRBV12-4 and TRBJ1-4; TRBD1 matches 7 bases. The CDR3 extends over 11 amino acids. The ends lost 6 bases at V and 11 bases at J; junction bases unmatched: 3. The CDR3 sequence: CASRTGDKLFF. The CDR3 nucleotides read TGTGCCAGCAGAACAGGGGATAAACTGTTTTTT.

CDR3 bases: TGTGCCAGCAGCTTAGACGGGACTATTGGCGGGGAGCTGTTTTTT. This sequence encodes CASSLDGTIGGELFF. The chain couples TRBV7-3 to TRBJ2-2; 7 bases agree with TRBD2. Germline V CDR1 and CDR2: SGHTA, FQGTGA. The V segment lost 2 bases and the J segment 7 bases; nucleotides outside the gene matches: 7. CDR3 length equals 15 residues.

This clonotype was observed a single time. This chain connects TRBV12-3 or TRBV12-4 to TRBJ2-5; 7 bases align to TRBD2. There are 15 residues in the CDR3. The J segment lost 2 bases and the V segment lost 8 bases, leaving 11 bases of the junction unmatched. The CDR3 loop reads CASSDPLADQETQYF. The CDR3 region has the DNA TGTGCCAGCTCAGACCCTCTAGCGGATCAAGAGACCCAGTACTTC.

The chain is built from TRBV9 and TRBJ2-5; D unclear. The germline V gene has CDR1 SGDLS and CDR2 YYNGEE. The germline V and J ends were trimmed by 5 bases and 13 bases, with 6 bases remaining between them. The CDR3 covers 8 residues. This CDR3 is CASSDPYF. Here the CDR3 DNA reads TGTGCCAGCAGTGATCCGTACTTC.

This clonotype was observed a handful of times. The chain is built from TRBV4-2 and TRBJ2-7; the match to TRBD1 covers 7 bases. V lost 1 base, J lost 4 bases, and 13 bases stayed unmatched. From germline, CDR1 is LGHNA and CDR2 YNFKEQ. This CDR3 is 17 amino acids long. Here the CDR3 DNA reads TGTGCCAGCAGCCAAGGATCCGGACAGGCTGGGCATTACGAGCAGTACTTC. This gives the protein CASSQGSGQAGHYEQYF.

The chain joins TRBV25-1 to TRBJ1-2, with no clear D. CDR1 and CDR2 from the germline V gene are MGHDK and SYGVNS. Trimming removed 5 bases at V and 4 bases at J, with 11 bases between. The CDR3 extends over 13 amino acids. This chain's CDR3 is CASSFRNSYGYTF. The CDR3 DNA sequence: TGTGCCAGCAGTTTCCGGAACTCCTATGGCTACACCTTC.

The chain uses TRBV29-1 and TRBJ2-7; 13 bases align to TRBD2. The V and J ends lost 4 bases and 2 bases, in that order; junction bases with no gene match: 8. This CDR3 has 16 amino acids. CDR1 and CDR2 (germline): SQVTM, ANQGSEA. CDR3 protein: CSVALGTSGNTYEQYF. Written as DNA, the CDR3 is TGCAGCGTTGCGCTCGGGACTAGCGGGAATACCTACGAGCAGTACTTC.